The entry below describes one TCR beta chain. The data belong to a study of T cells after somatic rescue of genetic block. Trimming removed 5 bases at V and 5 bases at J, with 16 bases between. CDR1 and CDR2 from the germline V gene are SGHAT and FQNNGV. This CDR3 comprises 14 residues. Data came from immunoSEQ multiplex PCR; TCRdb stores just in-frame clones and leaves some out. The sample consists of 45,000 to 55,000 clones, approximately 96% of them appearing once. The sample taken for sequencing was peripheral blood mononuclear cells (PBMCs). This sequence joins TRBV11-2 and TRBJ2-7, with D possibly matching TRBD2 (5 bases). This clonotype was sampled from a child less than two years old. For the CDR3, the DNA is TGTGCCAGCAGCCCGCGAACTAGTAGTCACGAGCAGTACTTC. Encoded protein: CASSPRTSSHEQYF.